Each of the 21 T cell receptor beta chains below was sequenced from the same sample in a study of a mutant IDH1 vaccine in newly diagnosed glioma. No antigen is known for these receptors. Time point described: week 47, end of study. Each vaccine dose was 300 ug of mutant IDH1 20-mer peptide, with topical imiquimod. Profiling relied on immunoSEQ multiplex PCR, and the TCRdb table lists in-frame clones only, not all of them. Of approximately 56,000 clones in the sample, approximately 75% were seen once. The sample consisted of PBMCs, taken from a glioma patient whose treatment included an IDH1 peptide vaccine. The receptors shown here come from a man in his forties or fifties with glioma.

This clone showed up just once. The V gene is TRBV7-9, the J gene TRBJ2-1; D remains unclear. The CDR3 extends over 15 amino acids. V gave up 1 base and J gave up 3 bases, with 10 bases separating them. Germline assignment: CDR1 SEHNR and CDR2 FQNEAQ (reference sequence). In DNA, the CDR3 is TGTGCCAGCAGCTTAGAAGGTGGAGTCTACAATGAGCAGTTCTTC. It encodes CASSLEGGVYNEQFF. Combining the CDR3 with reference TRBV7-9 and TRBJ2-1 gives the whole variable domain DTGVSQNPRHKITKRGQNVTFRCDPISEHNRLYWYRQTLGQGPEFLTYFQNEAQLEKSRLLSDRFSAERPKGSFSTLEIQRTEQGDSAMYLCASSLEGGVYNEQFFGPGTRLTVL.

V and J are TRBV7-6 and TRBJ2-6, with D unclear. The CDR3 has 13 amino acids. Trimming stripped 5 bases from V and 0 bases from J, with 2 bases between. CDR1 is SGHVS, CDR2 FNYEAQ, per germline. This chain's CDR3 is CASSSSGANVLTF. In DNA form, the CDR3 reads TGTGCCAGCAGCAGCTCTGGGGCCAACGTCCTGACTTTC.

The chain links TRBV19 to TRBJ2-3; possibly TRBD1 for D (6 bases). The CDR3 has 15 amino acids. Germline V gene lookup returns CDR1 LNHDA and CDR2 SQIVND (reference sequence). With 10 bases removed from V and 8 bases from J, the gap between germline ends came to 25 bases. CDR3 coding DNA: TGTGCCACCGACTCCTCCGGGACATCCCTCGGTACGCAGTATTTT. It specifies CATDSSGTSLGTQYF. The whole variable domain, filled in from reference TRBV19 and TRBJ2-3, reads DGGITQSPKYLFRKEGQNVTLSCEQNLNHDAMYWYRQDPGQGLRLIYYSQIVNDFQKGDIAEGYSVSREKKESFPLTVTSAQKNPTAFYLCATDSSGTSLGTQYFGPGTRLTVL.

The J gene is TRBJ1-5, the V gene TRBV29-1; D is possibly TRBD1 (5 bases). CDR1 is SQVTM, CDR2 ANQGSEA, per germline. This CDR3 contains 13 residues. The V and J ends lost 4 bases and 4 bases respectively, with 11 bases between them. CDR3 DNA sequence: TGCAGCGTTGGGCAGGGAATAAATCAGCCCCAGCATTTT. Its translation is CSVGQGINQPQHF.

This clone was observed a few times. The rearrangement uses TRBV6-5 and TRBJ1-1; D is undetermined. Trimming took 7 bases from V and 11 from J, leaving 11 bases between them. The CDR3 spans 10 residues. Looked up from germline, CDR1 is MNHEY and CDR2 is SVGAGI. CDR3 nucleotide sequence: TGTGCCAGCATTCGTGAACGGGCTTTCTTT. Amino acid sequence: CASIRERAFF.

This chain connects TRBV14 to TRBJ2-7, with D perhaps assigned TRBD1 or TRBD2 (5 bases each). V gave up 0 bases and J gave up 4 bases, with 10 bases separating them. The CDR3 runs to 14 residues. The V gene's germline CDR1 is SGHDN and CDR2 FVKESK. The CDR3 sequence is CASSQETGLYEQYF. The CDR3 DNA reads TGTGCCAGCAGCCAAGAAACAGGACTTTACGAGCAGTACTTC. The variable domain in full, completed from reference TRBV14 and TRBJ2-7, reads EAGVTQFPSHSVIEKGQTVTLRCDPISGHDNLYWYRRVMGKEIKFLLHFVKESKQDESGMPNNRFLAERTGGTYSTLKVQPAELEDSGVYFCASSQETGLYEQYFGPGTRLTVT.

The rearrangement uses TRBV9 and TRBJ1-3; the D gene is possibly TRBD1 (6 bases). The CDR3 extends over 14 amino acids. V lost 6 bases and J lost 0, with 10 bases in between. From germline, CDR1 is SGDLS and CDR2 YYNGEE. The CDR3 protein is CASTAGVSGNTIYF. Here the CDR3 DNA reads TGTGCCAGCACCGCAGGGGTCTCTGGAAACACCATATATTTT.

This chain uses TRBV9 with TRBJ1-1, with D unclear. The CDR3 is made up of 12 amino acids. V was pared by 4 bases and J by 2 bases, with 6 bases between. The germline V gene has CDR1 SGDLS and CDR2 YYNGEE. CDR3 coding DNA: TGTGCCAGCAGCAGCAGAAACACTGAAGCTTTCTTT. Translation: CASSSRNTEAFF.

The gene calls are TRBV30 and TRBJ1-3, with a weak D call TRBD1 (5 bases). The CDR3 sequence is 13 residues long. Germline CDR1 is GTSNPN and CDR2 is SVGIG (reference sequence). Trimming took off 6 bases at V and 0 bases at J, with 9 bases between the two ends. Here the CDR3 reads CACTGHSGNTIYF. In DNA, the CDR3 is TGTGCCTGCACAGGACACTCTGGAAACACCATATATTTT. Based on the CDR3 plus reference TRBV30 and TRBJ1-3, the full variable domain is SQTIHQWPATLVQPVGSPLSLECTVEGTSNPNLYWYRQAAGRGLQLLFYSVGIGQISSEVPQNLSASRPQDRQFILSSKKLLLSDSGFYLCACTGHSGNTIYFGEGSWLTVV.

Turning to this clone: The junction does not match germline at one end; this may be a read error. CDR3 nucleotide sequence: TGTGCCAGCAGCCAAGATAGGAGCGGGGGGGCCAGAATCTTC. Its translation: CASSQDRSGGARIF. The V call is TRBV14, the J call TRBJ2-1; 10 positions match TRBD2. The germline gives CDR1 SGHDN, CDR2 FVKESK. The length of the CDR3 is 14 residues.

In this sample, this clone turned up a few times. The chain employs TRBV11-2 and TRBJ1-6; D gene ambiguous. Trimming cost V 1 base and J 6 bases, with 10 bases left between them. Germline V gene sequence: CDR1 SGHAT, CDR2 FQNNGV. This CDR3 has 15 amino acids. CDR3 nucleotides: TGTGCCAGCAGCTTAGTCGGCAGGTCTAATTCACCCCTCCACTTT. Translating gives CASSLVGRSNSPLHF.

V gene TRBV5-1 combines with J gene TRBJ2-5, with D possibly matching TRBD2 (6 bases). The J call may not be correct, given that the DNA end is closer to TRBJ2-7. The CDR3 sequence is 15 residues long. Germline CDR1 SGHRS, CDR2 YFSETQ. The CDR3 region has the DNA TGCGCCAGCTCACTTACCATCCGGGACTTCTCCGAGCAGTACTTC. Its protein is CASSLTIRDFSEQYF.

This sequence joins TRBV18 and TRBJ1-4; D gene unclear. Per germline, CDR1 KGHSH and CDR2 LQKENI. Trimming removed 5 bases at V and 4 bases at J, with 14 bases between. This CDR3 has 15 residues. CDR3 sequence: CASSGRARNNEKLFF. CDR3 bases: TGTGCCAGCTCAGGTCGGGCGCGGAATAATGAAAAACTGTTTTTT.

The chain is built from TRBV5-1 and TRBJ2-7; D unclear. This CDR3 spans 16 amino acids. Germline CDR1 reads SGHRS; CDR2 reads YFSETQ. The ends were cut back, 0 bases at V and 1 base at J, with 14 bases in the middle. CDR3 protein: CASSLGVGISSYEQYF. The DNA of the CDR3 is TGCGCCAGCAGCTTGGGAGTAGGGATTTCTTCCTACGAGCAGTACTTC.

The V call is TRBV19, the J call TRBJ2-7; no clear D gene. The CDR3 is 15 residues long. Per the germline V gene, CDR1 is LNHDA and CDR2 is SQIVND (reference sequence). The ends were cut back, 3 bases at V and 0 bases at J, with 12 bases in the middle. The chain's CDR3 is CASSIGSVSSYEQYF. The CDR3 DNA sequence: TGTGCCAGTAGTATCGGATCGGTAAGCTCCTACGAGCAGTACTTC.

This clone was counted a few times. V usage is TRBV6-1 and J usage is TRBJ1-5, with unresolved D. The germline gives CDR1 MNHNS, CDR2 SASEGT. The CDR3 runs 14 residues. The germline V and J ends were trimmed by 5 bases and 3 bases, with 11 bases remaining between them. The CDR3 bases are TGTGCCAGCAGTCCCGGCAGCCTCAATCAGCCCCAGCATTTT. Protein: CASSPGSLNQPQHF.

This clone counts as medium-sized (0.01 to 0.1%). This rearrangement joins TRBV13 to TRBJ1-2, with 7 bases lining up with TRBD1. Germline CDR1 PRHDT, CDR2 FYEKMQ (reference sequence). Trimming at V came to 5 bases and at J to 2 bases, leaving 2 bases not matched to a gene. The CDR3 has 13 residues. CDR3 DNA sequence: TGTGCCAGCAGCCAGGGACAGAACTATGGCTACACCTTC. Protein: CASSQGQNYGYTF.

This chain connects TRBV7-2 to TRBJ2-1; D is unclear. Germline lookup yields CDR1 SGHTA and CDR2 FQGNSA. Trimming pared 3 bases from V and 2 bases from J, leaving 2 bases between. CDR3 length: 12 amino acids. CDR3 loop: CASSFAYNEQFF. The CDR3 DNA reads TGTGCCAGCAGCTTCGCCTACAATGAGCAGTTCTTC.

The chain joins TRBV5-6 to TRBJ1-5; the D gene is possibly TRBD1 (5 bases). The V end was cut by 5 bases, the J end by 1 base, with 7 bases between. Germline V gives CDR1 SGHDT, CDR2 YYEEEE. The CDR3 consists of 13 residues. Written as DNA, the CDR3 is TGTGCCAGCAGTAGACAGAGCAATCAGCCCCAGCATTTT. Protein product: CASSRQSNQPQHF.

This sequence joins TRBV7-9 and TRBJ1-2; weak D call: TRBD1 (5 bases). This CDR3 contains 13 residues. Germline V CDR1 and CDR2: SEHNR, FQNEAQ (reference sequence). V was trimmed by 3 bases and J by 2 bases, leaving 7 bases between them. Written as DNA, the CDR3 is TGTGCCAGCAGCTTGGGGCGAAACTATGGCTACACCTTC. Its translation is CASSLGRNYGYTF.

The chain recombines TRBV6-5 with TRBJ1-4, with a weak D call TRBD1 (5 bases). The CDR3 sequence is 13 residues long. The V gene's germline CDR1 is MNHEY and CDR2 SVGAGI. V lost 2 bases, J lost 11 bases, and 12 bases lay in between. The DNA of the CDR3 is TGTGCCAGCAGTTACGCATCGGGGGGGAAACTGTTTTTT. This codes for CASSYASGGKLFF.